This T cell receptor beta chain emerged from a study of shared clonotypes between healthy human individuals. Points from the study as a whole: Generally, estimated richness proved larger in naive subsets than it did in memory subsets.

Trimming left V 0 bases short and J 6 bases short, with 11 bases between. The CDR3 is 14 residues long. Per the germline V gene, CDR1 is MDHEN and CDR2 is SYDVKM. About this clone itself: Antigen specificity is unknown.

Repertoires were generated with immunoSEQ multiplex PCR, while TCRdb's copy carries only in-frame clones and drops some. The repertoire has around 1.5 million clones, 95% to 99% of them found once; the top ten carry around 0.45%. The clonotype originates from a man aged 30-40 years in good health. The rearrangement links TRBV28 to TRBJ1-2; D remains unclear. Source material: naive CD4+ T cells sorted from blood. As to subset: CD45RA+ positively selected. The CDR3 region is CASSLWEARHGYTF. The CDR3 nucleotides read TGTGCCAGCAGTTTATGGGAGGCTCGGCATGGCTACACCTTC.